Listed here are 16 T cell receptor beta chains from one sample, sequenced in a study of blood T cell repertoires in COVID-19. The data were produced by immunoSEQ multiplex PCR, yet TCRdb's version contains in-frame clones alone and is incomplete. The sample has about 90,000 clones, approximately 75% seen once; the top ten hold around 13%. Input material: peripheral blood. The source of these receptors is a human donor in a cohort sampled during active COVID-19.

CDR3: CASSPSVGRAYGYTF. DNA of the CDR3: TGTGCCAGCAGTCCATCCGTCGGCAGGGCCTATGGCTACACCTTC. V and J are TRBV28 and TRBJ1-2; D may be TRBD1 (5 bases). Germline CDR1 MDHEN, CDR2 SYDVKM. The V end was cut by 5 bases, the J end by 4 bases, with 17 bases between. The CDR3 is 15 residues long.

The chain is built from TRBV11-3 and TRBJ2-2; a weak D match, TRBD1 (6 bases). The V gene's germline CDR1 is SGHNT and CDR2 YENEEA. This CDR3 is built from 15 residues. V gave up 4 bases and J gave up 4 bases, with 13 bases separating them. The CDR3 DNA is TGTGCCAGCAGCTATGGACAGCGAACCACCGGGGAGCTGTTTTTT. Its translation is CASSYGQRTTGELFF.

The chain has TRBV10-2 and TRBJ1-2, with a tentative D call TRBD1 (5 bases). The CDR3 contains 11 residues. Germline loops: CDR1 WSHSY, CDR2 SAAADI. The V end lost 5 bases, the J end lost 8 bases, and 9 bases lay between the germline ends. The CDR3 reads CASSWEGGYTF. CDR3 bases: TGCGCCAGCAGTTGGGAGGGGGGCTACACCTTC.

This clone was picked up a small number of times. The rearrangement uses TRBV19 and TRBJ1-5; D call uncertain. This CDR3 is 14 amino acids long. Germline V lookup: CDR1 LNHDA, CDR2 SQIVND (reference sequence). With 5 bases removed from V and 1 base from J, the gap between germline ends came to 9 bases. CDR3 amino acids: CASSPSRSNQPQHF. CDR3 sequence (DNA): TGTGCCAGTAGTCCAAGTAGAAGCAATCAGCCCCAGCATTTT.

The chain has TRBV29-1 and TRBJ1-5, with a weak D call TRBD1 (6 bases). The CDR3 consists of 13 residues. V was pared by 6 bases and J by 5 bases, with 14 bases between. CDR1 SQVTM and CDR2 ANQGSEA come from the germline V gene. Written as DNA, the CDR3 is TGCAGCGTCCGGGCGGGGGGCGATCAGCCCCAGCATTTT. This encodes CSVRAGGDQPQHF.

This chain links TRBV18 with TRBJ2-3; 7 bases agree with TRBD2. This CDR3 comprises 15 residues. Germline CDR1 is KGHSH and CDR2 is LQKENI. V lost 3 bases and J lost 4; bases outside the gene matches: 7. CDR3 region: CASSPGLFSPDTQYF. The CDR3 DNA reads TGTGCCAGCTCACCGGGACTATTTTCCCCAGATACGCAGTATTTT.

A single count supports this clone. This CDR3 is also generated by other DNA sequences in the sample. The CDR3 DNA follows: TGTGCCAGCAGCCGACAGGGTTTGTATGAAAAACTGTTTTTT. This encodes CASSRQGLYEKLFF. This sequence joins TRBV6-5 and TRBJ1-4; 7 bases are shared with TRBD1. The ends lost 6 bases at V and 6 bases at J; junction bases unmatched: 7. Germline V gives CDR1 MNHEY, CDR2 SVGAGI. This CDR3 is 14 amino acids long.

This clone has only a few counts. The CDR3: CASSLGGGEYNEQFF. In nucleotides, the CDR3 is TGTGCCAGCAGTTTAGGGGGGGGCGAGTACAATGAGCAGTTCTTC. The chain links TRBV28 to TRBJ2-1; tentative D call: TRBD2 (7 bases). Germline loops: CDR1 MDHEN, CDR2 SYDVKM. The CDR3 is 15 residues long. The ends were cut back, 2 bases at V and 4 bases at J, with 12 bases in the middle.

The rearrangement joins TRBV7-2 to TRBJ2-3; D unresolved. The V gene lost 5 bases and the J gene lost 2 bases, with 23 bases spanning the gap. Germline CDR1 reads SGHTA; CDR2 reads FQGNSA. The CDR3 is made up of 18 amino acids. In DNA, the CDR3 is TGTGCCAGCAGCCCCCGCTCGGCAGGCCCTCCCTCCACAGATACGCAGTATTTT. It specifies CASSPRSAGPPSTDTQYF.

The genes are TRBV5-1 and TRBJ2-1; D is perhaps TRBD2 (6 bases). The V and J ends lost 0 bases and 7 bases respectively, with 14 bases between them. CDR1 and CDR2 from the germline V gene are SGHRS and YFSETQ. This CDR3 region has 15 residues. This CDR3 is CASSLVGSKANEQFF. The CDR3 DNA is TGCGCCAGCAGCTTGGTCGGGAGTAAGGCAAATGAGCAGTTCTTC. Variable domain in full (rest from reference TRBV5-1 and TRBJ2-1): KAGVTQTPRYLIKTRGQQVTLSCSPISGHRSVSWYQQTPGQGLQFLFEYFSETQRNKGNFPGRFSGRQFSNSRSEMNVSTLELGDSALYLCASSLVGSKANEQFFGPGTRLTVL.

The V call is TRBV30, the J call TRBJ2-6; TRBD2 is a possible D gene (5 bases). Trimming shortened V by 4 bases and J by 0 bases, and 19 bases separated the two germline ends. Germline V gene data show CDR1 as GTSNPN and CDR2 as SVGIG (reference sequence). This CDR3 spans 18 amino acids. The CDR3 nucleotides are TGTGCCTGGATCGGAGGCCGCTTAACGTACTCTGGGGCCAACGTCCTGACTTTC. It is translated as CAWIGGRLTYSGANVLTF.

The chain carries TRBV4-1 and TRBJ1-4; 10 bases match TRBD1. The CDR3 has 16 amino acids. With V trimmed by 4 bases and J by 5 bases, 7 bases remained unmatched. Looked up from germline, CDR1 is MGHRA and CDR2 is YSYEKL. CDR3 residues: CASSRLPGQGNEKLFF. The CDR3 nucleotides read TGCGCCAGCAGCCGTCTCCCGGGACAGGGGAATGAAAAACTGTTTTTT.

This clone showed up just once. The CDR3 is CASSPRTGKGNEKLFF. The CDR3 bases are TGTGCCAGTAGTCCCCGGACAGGGAAAGGGAATGAAAAACTGTTTTTT. J is TRBJ1-4 and V is TRBV19; 8 nucleotides agree with TRBD1. V lost 5 bases to trimming and J lost 5 bases; unmatched junction nucleotides: 10. The CDR3 contains 16 residues. CDR1 is LNHDA and CDR2 is SQIVND in the germline V gene (reference sequence).

The CDR3 loop is CASSLFSGQGETYEQYF. For the CDR3, the DNA is TGTGCCAGCAGTTTATTTTCGGGACAGGGCGAAACCTACGAGCAGTACTTC. The chain carries TRBV28 and TRBJ2-7; the match to TRBD1 covers 9 bases. The germline CDR1 and CDR2 sequences are MDHEN and SYDVKM. CDR3 length equals 17 residues. V shed 1 base, J shed 2 bases, and the junction held 9 bases outside the gene matches.

The chain employs TRBV7-3 and TRBJ2-3, with a tentative D call TRBD2 (7 bases). The CDR3 loop spans 16 amino acids. V was clipped by 3 bases and J by 2 bases, with 15 bases between them. Germline CDR1 is SGHTA and CDR2 is FQGTGA. CDR3 amino acids: CASSFKGEGNTDTQYF. CDR3 sequence (DNA): TGTGCCAGCAGCTTTAAGGGGGAGGGGAACACAGATACGCAGTATTTT.

This sequence joins TRBV9 and TRBJ2-3; TRBD2 might be the D (5 bases). CDR1 is SGDLS, CDR2 YYNGEE, per germline. V lost 8 bases, J lost 2 bases, and 15 bases lay in between. The CDR3 totals 14 residues. The CDR3 DNA is TGTGCCAGATCACTCGGGGATATCACAGATACGCAGTATTTT. The encoded protein is CARSLGDITDTQYF.